The rows below give T cell receptor beta chains drawn from one sample of a study of T cells in tuberculosis. Produced via immunoSEQ multiplex PCR; TCRdb's table is partial and in-frame only. The data contain roughly 92,000 clones, approximately 91% of them singletons. The sequencing sample was made of CD1b-GMM tetramer-negative cells sorted from PBMCs. The receptors stem from an adult woman with latent tuberculosis. Each CDR3 is given with its conserved first and last residue. Each record gives: clone size, D gene, J gene, V gene, CDR3 protein, CDR3 DNA. The D gene is left open where the match is weak. Only some rows state a clone size, as once, few, many or a class for expanded clones.

. | . | TRBJ1-4 | TRBV27 | CASSLSQGDEKLFF | TGTGCCAGCAGTTTATCCCAGGGTGATGAAAAACTGTTTTTT
. | . | TRBJ2-3 | TRBV6-1 | CASSDAGRDTQYF | TGTGCCAGCAGTGACGCGGGGCGGGATACGCAGTATTTT
. | TRBD1 | TRBJ2-3 | TRBV6-5 | CASRTGFSTDTQYF | TGTGCCAGCAGGACAGGGTTTAGCACAGATACGCAGTATTTT
. | . | TRBJ2-1 | TRBV25-1 | CASSDISGTWRNEQFF | TGTGCCAGCAGTGACATCAGCGGAACCTGGCGGAATGAGCAGTTCTTC
. | TRBD1 | TRBJ2-7 | TRBV6-5 | CASSWTGEIYEQYF | TGTGCCAGCAGTTGGACAGGGGAAATCTACGAGCAGTACTTC
. | . | TRBJ2-6 | TRBV10-1 | CASSESIGTGANVLTF | TGCGCCAGCAGTGAGTCGATCGGTACTGGGGCCAACGTCCTGACTTTC
. | . | TRBJ1-6 | TRBV14 | CASSQEGAPASPLHF | TGTGCCAGCAGCCAAGAAGGGGCGCCGGCTTCACCCCTCCACTTT
. | . | TRBJ2-1 | TRBV6-5 | CASSYIGVGRNNEQFF | TGTGCCAGCAGTTACATCGGGGTTGGCAGGAACAATGAGCAGTTCTTC
. | TRBD1 | TRBJ1-1 | TRBV7-8 | CASSSRQGDTEAFF | TGTGCCAGCAGCTCCCGACAGGGGGACACTGAAGCTTTCTTT
. | . | TRBJ2-1 | TRBV7-9 | CASSPSGTLYNEQFF | TGTGCCAGCAGCCCAAGCGGAACCCTCTACAATGAGCAGTTCTTC
. | TRBD2 | TRBJ2-5 | TRBV5-1 | CASRNQAGLAGDGAQYF | TGCGCCAGCAGGAACCAGGCCGGACTAGCGGGGGACGGGGCCCAGTACTTC
. | TRBD1 | TRBJ2-7 | TRBV7-8 | CASTKGTGYSYEQYF | TGTGCCAGCACCAAAGGGACAGGGTACTCCTACGAGCAGTACTTC
. | . | TRBJ1-6 | TRBV28 | CASRTGGALSSPLHF | TGTGCCAGCAGAACCGGGGGGGCACTTAGTTCACCCCTCCACTTT
. | TRBD2 | TRBJ2-3 | TRBV11-2 | CASSLAGGSTDTQYF | TGTGCCAGCAGCTTAGCGGGGGGAAGCACAGATACGCAGTATTTT
. | TRBD2 | TRBJ2-6 | TRBV6-1 | CASSEAPGGPGANVLTF | TGTGCCAGCAGTGAAGCACCGGGGGGGCCCGGGGCCAACGTCCTGACTTTC
. | . | TRBJ2-2 | TRBV10-3 | CAISDMGWNTGELFF | TGTGCCATCAGTGATATGGGCTGGAACACCGGGGAGCTGTTTTTT
. | . | TRBJ2-2 | TRBV6-6 | CASRPGGQGGELFF | TGTGCCAGCAGACCAGGGGGGCAGGGCGGGGAGCTGTTTTTT
. | . | TRBJ2-1 | TRBV2 | CASSGGARNEQFF | TGTGCCAGCAGTGGTGGGGCGCGAAATGAGCAGTTCTTC
. | . | TRBJ2-7 | TRBV18 | CASSPSQGYEQYF | TGTGCCAGCTCACCTAGCCAGGGCTACGAGCAGTACTTC
. | . | TRBJ2-3 | TRBV6-5 | CASRAAGTDTQYF | TGTGCCAGCAGGGCGGCGGGCACAGATACGCAGTATTTT
. | . | TRBJ1-2 | TRBV4-2 | CASSPHRVDNYGYTF | TGTGCCAGCAGCCCACACAGGGTTGACAACTATGGCTACACCTTC
. | TRBD1 | TRBJ2-2 | TRBV7-7 | CASSPTRGRANTGELFF | TGTGCTAGCAGCCCTACGAGGGGGCGCGCGAACACCGGGGAGCTGTTTTTT
. | TRBD2 | TRBJ2-3 | TRBV9 | CASSVGGGPCTDTQYF | TGTGCCAGCAGCGTCGGGGGGGGTCCCTGCACAGATACGCAGTATTTT
. | TRBD1 | TRBJ2-3 | TRBV13 | CASSLLRRDRAADTQYF | TGTGCCAGCAGCTTACTGCGCCGGGACAGGGCGGCAGATACGCAGTATTTT
. | TRBD2 | TRBJ2-2 | TRBV27 | CASSIAGFTGELFF | TGTGCCAGCAGCATAGCGGGGTTCACCGGGGAGCTGTTTTTT
. | TRBD1 | TRBJ1-2 | TRBV10-3 | CAISDTGGAGYGYTF | TGTGCCATCAGTGATACAGGGGGCGCTGGCTATGGCTACACCTTC
once | . | TRBJ2-7 | TRBV15 | CATSRDLGDEQYF | TGTGCCACCAGCAGAGATCTAGGGGACGAGCAGTACTTC
. | . | TRBJ1-4 | TRBV30 | CAWRIPTREQRARCEKLFF | TGTGCCTGGAGGATCCCCACTAGGGAACAGCGCGCCAGGTGTGAAAAACTGTTTTTT
once | . | TRBJ2-7 | TRBV30 | CAWSNLVGRYEQYF | TGTGCCTGGAGTAACCTCGTGGGGCGATACGAGCAGTACTTC
. | TRBD1 | TRBJ1-1 | TRBV4-1 | CASSQGDRANTEAFF | TGCGCCAGCAGCCAAGGCGACAGGGCGAACACTGAAGCTTTCTTT
. | TRBD1 | TRBJ1-5 | TRBV7-3 | CASRDRQGGQPQHF | TGTGCCAGCAGGGACCGACAGGGAGGACAGCCCCAGCATTTT
few | TRBD1 | TRBJ1-1 | TRBV6-4 | CASRGQANTEAFF | TGTGCCAGCAGGGGACAGGCGAACACTGAAGCTTTCTTT
. | . | TRBJ1-1 | TRBV7-8 | CASSLGSRSEAFF | TGTGCCAGCAGCTTAGGGAGTCGGAGCGAAGCTTTCTTT
. | . | TRBJ1-1 | TRBV2 | CASSGDRLRAFF | TGTGCCAGCAGCGGAGACAGGCTTCGCGCTTTCTTT
. | . | TRBJ1-6 | TRBV9 | CASSSGQYSPLHF | TGTGCCAGCAGCTCCGGACAGTATTCACCCCTCCACTTT
. | TRBD2 | TRBJ2-3 | TRBV4-1 | CASSPTSGVPDTQYF | TGCGCCAGCAGCCCGACTAGCGGGGTCCCAGATACGCAGTATTTT
. | TRBD1 | TRBJ1-6 | TRBV19 | CASSKTGDRNSPLHF | TGTGCCAGTAGTAAAACAGGGGACCGGAATTCACCCCTCCACTTT
. | . | TRBJ2-7 | TRBV15 | CATSASRDFSEQYF | TGTGCCACCAGCGCCTCCCGGGACTTCTCCGAGCAGTACTTC
. | . | TRBJ2-2 | TRBV19 | CASSIRGAVNTGELFF | TGTGCCAGTAGTATCAGGGGGGCGGTAAACACCGGGGAGCTGTTTTTT
. | TRBD2 | TRBJ2-3 | TRBV19 | CASSIGAGGHLDTQYF | TGTGCCAGTAGTATAGGGGCGGGGGGGCACTTGGATACGCAGTATTTT
. | . | TRBJ1-2 | TRBV29-1 | CSVEVGARGYTF | TGCAGCGTTGAAGTAGGGGCGCGGGGCTACACCTTC
. | . | TRBJ1-6 | TRBV27 | CASSFRRAYNSPLHF | TGTGCCAGCAGTTTCCGCAGGGCCTATAATTCACCCCTCCACTTT
. | TRBD1 | TRBJ1-2 | TRBV7-9 | CASSLDRGHDGYTF | TGTGCCAGCAGCTTAGACAGGGGGCATGATGGCTACACCTTC
. | . | TRBJ1-2 | TRBV7-2 | CASSNGLGGYTF | TGTGCCAGCAGCAACGGACTGGGAGGCTACACCTTC
. | . | TRBJ1-1 | TRBV7-2 | CASSFASKGGTEAFF | TGTGCCAGCAGCTTCGCATCCAAGGGAGGCACTGAAGCTTTCTTT
. | TRBD1 | TRBJ1-1 | TRBV5-8 | CASSSDRGRWNTEAFF | TGTGCCAGCAGCTCCGACAGGGGCCGCTGGAACACTGAAGCTTTCTTT
. | . | TRBJ2-1 | TRBV18 | CASSPTTGNEQFF | TGTGCCAGCTCACCGACTACTGGCAATGAGCAGTTCTTC
. | TRBD1 | TRBJ1-3 | TRBV27 | CASSSGQGRNTIYF | TGTGCCAGCAGTTCGGGACAGGGCAGAAACACCATATATTTT
. | TRBD1 | TRBJ1-1 | TRBV6-1 | CASSEFQGGAFF | TGTGCCAGCAGTGAATTTCAGGGGGGAGCTTTCTTT
. | TRBD1 | TRBJ1-6 | TRBV2 | CASSAPGQGLSPLHF | TGTGCCAGCAGTGCCCCGGGACAGGGACTTTCACCCCTCCACTTT
. | . | TRBJ1-2 | TRBV15 | CATSRGGQVYGYTF | TGTGCCACCAGCAGGGGGGGGCAAGTCTATGGCTACACCTTC
. | . | TRBJ2-3 | TRBV6-5 | CASSSRGAGTDTQYF | TGTGCCAGCAGTTCCCGGGGAGCAGGCACAGATACGCAGTATTTT
. | . | TRBJ2-5 | TRBV6-5 | CASSYSGLGEQYF | TGTGCCAGCAGTTACTCAGGGCTGGGAGAGCAGTACTTC
. | TRBD2 | TRBJ2-4 | TRBV7-2 | CASEASGGAVIQYF | TGTGCCAGCGAGGCCAGCGGGGGGGCAGTCATTCAGTACTTC